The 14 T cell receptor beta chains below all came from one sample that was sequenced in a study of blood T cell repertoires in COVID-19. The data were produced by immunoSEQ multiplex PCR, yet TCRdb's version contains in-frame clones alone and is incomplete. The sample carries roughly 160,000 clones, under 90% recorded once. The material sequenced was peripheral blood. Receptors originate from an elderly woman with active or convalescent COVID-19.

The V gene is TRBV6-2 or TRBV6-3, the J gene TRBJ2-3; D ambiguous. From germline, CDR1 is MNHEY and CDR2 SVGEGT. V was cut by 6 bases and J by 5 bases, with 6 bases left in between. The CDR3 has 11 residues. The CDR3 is CASSFKDTQYF. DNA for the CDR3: TGTGCCAGCAGCTTCAAAGATACGCAGTATTTT.

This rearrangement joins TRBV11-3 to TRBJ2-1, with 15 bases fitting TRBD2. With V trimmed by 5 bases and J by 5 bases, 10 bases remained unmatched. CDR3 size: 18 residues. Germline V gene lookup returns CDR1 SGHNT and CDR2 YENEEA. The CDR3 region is CASSPTGLAGGPDNEQFF. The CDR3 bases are TGTGCCAGCAGCCCCACAGGACTAGCGGGAGGGCCAGACAATGAGCAGTTCTTC. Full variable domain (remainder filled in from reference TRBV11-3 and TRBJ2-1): EAGVVQSPRYKIIEKKQPVAFWCNPISGHNTLYWYLQNLGQGPELLIRYENEEAVDDSQLPKDRFSAERLKGVDSTLKIQPAELGDSAVYLCASSPTGLAGGPDNEQFFGPGTRLTVL.

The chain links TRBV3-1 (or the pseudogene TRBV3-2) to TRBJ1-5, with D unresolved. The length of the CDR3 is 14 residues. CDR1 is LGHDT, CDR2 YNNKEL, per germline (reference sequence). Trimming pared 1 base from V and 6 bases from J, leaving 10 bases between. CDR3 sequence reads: CASSQGRGFQPQHF. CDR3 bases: TGTGCCAGCAGCCAAGGGCGCGGGTTTCAGCCCCAGCATTTT.

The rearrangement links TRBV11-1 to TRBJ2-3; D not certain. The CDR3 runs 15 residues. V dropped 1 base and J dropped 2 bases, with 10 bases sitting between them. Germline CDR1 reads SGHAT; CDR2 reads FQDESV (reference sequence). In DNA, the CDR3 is TGTGCCAGCAGCTTAGACAGAATCTCCACAGATACGCAGTATTTT. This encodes CASSLDRISTDTQYF.

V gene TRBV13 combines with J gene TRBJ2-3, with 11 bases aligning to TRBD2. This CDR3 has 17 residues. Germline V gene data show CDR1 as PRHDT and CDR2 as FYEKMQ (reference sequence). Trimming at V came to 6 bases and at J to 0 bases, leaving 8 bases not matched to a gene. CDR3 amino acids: CASRTAGTSGSTDTQYF. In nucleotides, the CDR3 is TGTGCCAGCAGGACTGCCGGGACTAGCGGCAGCACAGATACGCAGTATTTT. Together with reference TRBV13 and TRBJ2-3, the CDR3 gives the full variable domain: AAGVIQSPRHLIKEKRETATLKCYPIPRHDTVYWYQQGPGQDPQFLISFYEKMQSDKGSIPDRFSAQQFSDYHSELNMSSLELGDSALYFCASRTAGTSGSTDTQYFGPGTRLTVL.

The chain's CDR3 is CASSSGQRSSYEQYF. CDR3 coding DNA: TGCGCCAGCAGCTCCGGACAGCGTAGCTCCTACGAGCAGTACTTC. J is TRBJ2-7 and V is TRBV5-1; a weak D match, TRBD1 (6 bases). The CDR3 contains 15 residues. Germline V gives CDR1 SGHRS, CDR2 YFSETQ. The V and J ends lost 3 bases and 0 bases respectively, with 13 bases between them.

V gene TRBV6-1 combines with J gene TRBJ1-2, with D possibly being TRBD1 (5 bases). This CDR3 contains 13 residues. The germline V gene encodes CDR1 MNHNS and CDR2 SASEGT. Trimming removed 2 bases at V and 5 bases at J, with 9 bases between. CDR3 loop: CASSEQGPYGYTF. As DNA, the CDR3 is TGTGCCAGCAGTGAACAGGGCCCGTATGGCTACACCTTC.

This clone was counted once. The CDR3 nucleotides read TGCGCCAGCAGCCGCGGGACTCCCTACAATGAGCAGTTCTTC. Protein product: CASSRGTPYNEQFF. The chain recombines TRBV4-1 with TRBJ2-1, with D perhaps TRBD2 (6 bases). CDR3 length: 14 amino acids. Trimming stripped 4 bases from V and 2 bases from J, with 9 bases between. Germline CDR1 MGHRA, CDR2 YSYEKL.

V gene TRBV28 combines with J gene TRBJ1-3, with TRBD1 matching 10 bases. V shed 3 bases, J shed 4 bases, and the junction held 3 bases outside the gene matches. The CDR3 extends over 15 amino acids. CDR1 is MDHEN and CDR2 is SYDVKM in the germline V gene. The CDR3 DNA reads TGTGCCAGCAGTTTGACAGGGGGCGCAGGAAACACCATATATTTT. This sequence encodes CASSLTGGAGNTIYF.

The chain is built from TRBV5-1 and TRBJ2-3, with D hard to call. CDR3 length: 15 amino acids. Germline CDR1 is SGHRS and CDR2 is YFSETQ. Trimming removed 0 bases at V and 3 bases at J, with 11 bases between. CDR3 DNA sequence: TGCGCCAGCAGCTTGGGGGCACCCTTGACAGATACGCAGTATTTT. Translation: CASSLGAPLTDTQYF. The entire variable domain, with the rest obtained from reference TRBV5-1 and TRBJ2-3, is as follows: KAGVTQTPRYLIKTRGQQVTLSCSPISGHRSVSWYQQTPGQGLQFLFEYFSETQRNKGNFPGRFSGRQFSNSRSEMNVSTLELGDSALYLCASSLGAPLTDTQYFGPGTRLTVL.

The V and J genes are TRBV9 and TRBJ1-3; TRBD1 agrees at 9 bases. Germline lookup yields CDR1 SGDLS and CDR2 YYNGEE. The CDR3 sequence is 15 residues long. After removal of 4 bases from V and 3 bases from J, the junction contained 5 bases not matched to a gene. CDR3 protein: CASSQGQGSGNTIYF. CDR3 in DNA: TGTGCCAGCAGCCAGGGACAGGGAAGTGGAAACACCATATATTTT.

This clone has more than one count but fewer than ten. CDR3 nucleotide sequence: TGCGCCAGCAGCTTGACAGGGGGGATCTACGAGCAGTACTTC. This translates into CASSLTGGIYEQYF. The genes are TRBV5-1 and TRBJ2-7; 8 nucleotides match TRBD1. This CDR3 is built from 14 residues. J gave up 3 bases and V 1 base, and 3 bases lay outside the gene matches. The germline gives CDR1 SGHRS, CDR2 YFSETQ.

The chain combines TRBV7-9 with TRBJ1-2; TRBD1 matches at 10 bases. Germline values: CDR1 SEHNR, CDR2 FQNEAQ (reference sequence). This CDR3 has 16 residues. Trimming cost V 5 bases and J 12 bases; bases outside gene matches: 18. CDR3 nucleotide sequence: TGTGCCAGCAGCCCTCCGTCTGGGACAGGGGCACTAGCAGACACCTTC. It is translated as CASSPPSGTGALADTF.

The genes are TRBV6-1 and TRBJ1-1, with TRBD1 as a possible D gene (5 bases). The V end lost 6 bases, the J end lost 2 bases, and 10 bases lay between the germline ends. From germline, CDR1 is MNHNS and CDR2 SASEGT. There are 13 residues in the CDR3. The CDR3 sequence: CASRVDSNTEAFF. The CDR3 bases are TGTGCCAGCAGAGTAGACAGTAACACTGAAGCTTTCTTT.